This passage covers 7 T cell receptor beta chains from one sample sequenced in a study of OX40 agonist ivuxolimab in advanced cancers. Method: immunoSEQ multiplex PCR; TCRdb's copy keeps in-frame clones and lacks some. The profile shows approximately 84,000 clones, around nine tenths of them singletons. This material consisted of CD4+ or CD8+ T cells sorted from blood, taken in a trial of the OX40 agonist ivuxolimab. The source of these receptors is an adult with an advanced solid tumor such as melanoma, head and neck, liver or kidney cancer.

The J gene is TRBJ2-1, the V gene TRBV11-2; either TRBD1 or TRBD2 may fit D (5 bases each). Trimming removed 5 bases from V and 2 bases from J, with 13 bases in between. From germline, CDR1 is SGHAT and CDR2 FQNNGV. The CDR3 is made up of 15 amino acids. The CDR3, as DNA: TGTGCCAGCAGCCTAGCAGGGTATACCTACAATGAGCAGTTCTTC. Protein sequence: CASSLAGYTYNEQFF.

This clone has only a few counts. V gene TRBV10-1 combines with J gene TRBJ2-3; 10 nucleotides align to TRBD2. From germline, CDR1 is WNHNN and CDR2 SYGVQD (reference sequence). The CDR3 runs 15 residues. V lost 4 bases to trimming and J lost 5 bases; unmatched junction nucleotides: 6. Here the CDR3 reads CASSVTSGAGDTQYF. The CDR3 DNA is TGCGCCAGCAGTGTAACTAGCGGGGCTGGAGATACGCAGTATTTT.

The chain uses TRBV5-6 and TRBJ1-2, with 8 bases lining up with TRBD1. The length of the CDR3 is 15 residues. Germline V CDR1 and CDR2: SGHDT, YYEEEE. V was clipped by 0 bases and J by 6 bases; unmatched bases: 7. The CDR3 protein is CASSLAGTGRDGYTF. The DNA of the CDR3 is TGTGCCAGCAGCTTGGCCGGGACAGGAAGGGATGGCTACACCTTC.

The chain uses TRBV5-5 and TRBJ1-2; D is possibly TRBD1 (5 bases). The CDR3 has 13 amino acids. Germline CDR1 reads SGHKS; CDR2 reads YYEKEE (reference sequence). Trimming stripped 3 bases from V and 4 bases from J, with 10 bases between. The CDR3 region is CASSSTEGYGYTF. The CDR3 DNA reads as TGTGCCAGCAGCTCGACAGAGGGCTATGGCTACACCTTC. Drawing the rest from reference TRBV5-5 and TRBJ1-2, the complete variable domain is DAGVTQSPTHLIKTRGQQVTLRCSPISGHKSVSWYQQVLGQGPQFIFQYYEKEERGRGNFPDRFSARQFPNYSSELNVNALLLGDSALYLCASSSTEGYGYTFGSGTRLTVV.

The V and J genes are TRBV18 and TRBJ2-5; D possibly corresponds to TRBD1 (5 bases). Germline V gene lookup returns CDR1 KGHSH and CDR2 LQKENI. The germline V and J ends were trimmed by 0 bases and 5 bases, with 7 bases remaining between them. The CDR3 is 13 residues long. CDR3 loop: CASSPPAGETQYF. The CDR3 nucleotides are TGTGCCAGCTCACCACCGGCAGGGGAGACCCAGTACTTC.

The chain recombines TRBV27 with TRBJ2-7; D is unresolved. This CDR3 has 14 residues. With 2 bases removed from V and 1 base from J, the gap between germline ends came to 9 bases. The V gene's germline CDR1 is MNHEY and CDR2 SMNVEV (reference sequence). Here the CDR3 reads CASSLRWRSYEQYF. CDR3 nucleotides: TGTGCCAGCAGTTTAAGGTGGAGATCCTACGAGCAGTACTTC.

The rearrangement uses TRBV6-5 and TRBJ1-1; tentatively, D is TRBD1 (6 bases). V was shortened by 5 bases and J by 6 bases, with 19 bases between the two germline ends. CDR1 and CDR2 from the germline V gene are MNHEY and SVGAGI. The CDR3 contains 15 residues. Here the CDR3 reads CASSQSFPRGPEAFF. The DNA for the CDR3 is TGTGCCAGCAGTCAATCCTTCCCCAGGGGACCTGAAGCTTTCTTT.